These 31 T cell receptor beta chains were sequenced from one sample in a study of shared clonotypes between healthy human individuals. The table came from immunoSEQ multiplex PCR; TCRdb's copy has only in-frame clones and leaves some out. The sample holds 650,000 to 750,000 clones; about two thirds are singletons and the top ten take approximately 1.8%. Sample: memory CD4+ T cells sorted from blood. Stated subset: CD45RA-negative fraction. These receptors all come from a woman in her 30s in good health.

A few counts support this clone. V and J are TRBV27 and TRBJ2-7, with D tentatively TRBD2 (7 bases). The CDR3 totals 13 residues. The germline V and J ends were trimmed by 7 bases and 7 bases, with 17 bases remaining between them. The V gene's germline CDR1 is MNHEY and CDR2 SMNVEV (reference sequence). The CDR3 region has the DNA TGTGCCAGCACCGGGGGGCTCCCCCGAGAGCAGTACTTC. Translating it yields CASTGGLPREQYF.

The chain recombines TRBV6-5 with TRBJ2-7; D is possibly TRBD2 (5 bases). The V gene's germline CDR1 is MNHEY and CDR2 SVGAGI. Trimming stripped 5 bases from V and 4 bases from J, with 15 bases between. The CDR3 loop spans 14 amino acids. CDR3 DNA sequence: TGTGCCAGCAGTGCAGGATTCGGAGGTTACGAGCAGTACTTC. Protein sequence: CASSAGFGGYEQYF.

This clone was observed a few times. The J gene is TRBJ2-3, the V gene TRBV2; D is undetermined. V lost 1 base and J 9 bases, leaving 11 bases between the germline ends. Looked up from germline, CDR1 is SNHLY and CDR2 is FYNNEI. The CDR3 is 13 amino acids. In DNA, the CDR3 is TGTGCCAGCAGTGAAGAGGCTTCCTCAACGCAGTATTTT. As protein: CASSEEASSTQYF.

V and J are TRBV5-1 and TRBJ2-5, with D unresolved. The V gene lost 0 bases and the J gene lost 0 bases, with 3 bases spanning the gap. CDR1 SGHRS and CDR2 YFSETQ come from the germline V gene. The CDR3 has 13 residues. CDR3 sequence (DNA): TGCGCCAGCAGCTTGGATCACCAAGAGACCCAGTACTTC. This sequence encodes CASSLDHQETQYF.

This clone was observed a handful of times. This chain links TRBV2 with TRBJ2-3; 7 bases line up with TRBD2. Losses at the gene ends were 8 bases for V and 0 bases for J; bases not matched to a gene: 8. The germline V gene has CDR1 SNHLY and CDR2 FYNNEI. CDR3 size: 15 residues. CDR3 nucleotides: TGTGCCAGCTCCGTAGGCGGGAGTAGCACAGATACGCAGTATTTT. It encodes CASSVGGSSTDTQYF.

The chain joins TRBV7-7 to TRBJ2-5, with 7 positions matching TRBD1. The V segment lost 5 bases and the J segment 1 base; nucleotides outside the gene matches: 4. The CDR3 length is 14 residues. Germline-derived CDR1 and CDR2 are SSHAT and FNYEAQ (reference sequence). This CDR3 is CASSPNRGQETQYF. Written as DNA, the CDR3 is TGTGCCAGCAGCCCGAACAGGGGCCAAGAGACCCAGTACTTC.

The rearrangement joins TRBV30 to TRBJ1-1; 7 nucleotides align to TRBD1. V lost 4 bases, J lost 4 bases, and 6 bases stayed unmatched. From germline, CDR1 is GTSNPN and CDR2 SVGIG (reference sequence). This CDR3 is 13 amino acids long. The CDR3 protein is CAWNRGGFTEAFF. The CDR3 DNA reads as TGTGCCTGGAATCGAGGGGGCTTCACTGAAGCTTTCTTT.

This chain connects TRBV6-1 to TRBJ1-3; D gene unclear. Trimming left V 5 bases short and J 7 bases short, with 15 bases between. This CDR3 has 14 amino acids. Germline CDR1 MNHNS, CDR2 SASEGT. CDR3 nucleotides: TGTGCCAGCAGTCCCCAGACTTCGTCCAACACCATATATTTT. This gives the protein CASSPQTSSNTIYF.

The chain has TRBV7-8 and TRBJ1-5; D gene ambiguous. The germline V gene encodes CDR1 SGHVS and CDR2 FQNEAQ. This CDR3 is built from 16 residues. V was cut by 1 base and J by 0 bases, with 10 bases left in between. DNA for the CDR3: TGTGCCAGCAGCTTAGTGGCCGGGTATAGCAATCAGCCCCAGCATTTT. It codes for CASSLVAGYSNQPQHF.

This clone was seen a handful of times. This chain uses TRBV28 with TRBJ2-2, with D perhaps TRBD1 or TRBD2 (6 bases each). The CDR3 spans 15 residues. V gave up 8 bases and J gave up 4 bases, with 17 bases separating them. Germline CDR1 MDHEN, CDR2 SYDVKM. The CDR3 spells CASARLQGGTGELFF. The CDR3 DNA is TGTGCCAGCGCACGACTACAGGGAGGCACCGGGGAGCTGTTTTTT.

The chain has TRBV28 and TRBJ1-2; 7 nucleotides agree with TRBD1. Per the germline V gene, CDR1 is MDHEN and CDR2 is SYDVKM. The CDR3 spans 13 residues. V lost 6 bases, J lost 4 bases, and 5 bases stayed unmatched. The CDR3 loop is CASSITGVYGYTF. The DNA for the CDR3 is TGTGCCAGCAGCATAACAGGGGTCTATGGCTACACCTTC.

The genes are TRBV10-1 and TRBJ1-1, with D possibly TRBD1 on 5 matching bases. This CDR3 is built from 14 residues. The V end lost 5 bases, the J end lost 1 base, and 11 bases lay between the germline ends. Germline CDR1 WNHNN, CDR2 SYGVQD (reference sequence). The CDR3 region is CASSPGPRNTEAFF. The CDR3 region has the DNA TGCGCCAGCAGTCCGGGACCGAGGAACACTGAAGCTTTCTTT.

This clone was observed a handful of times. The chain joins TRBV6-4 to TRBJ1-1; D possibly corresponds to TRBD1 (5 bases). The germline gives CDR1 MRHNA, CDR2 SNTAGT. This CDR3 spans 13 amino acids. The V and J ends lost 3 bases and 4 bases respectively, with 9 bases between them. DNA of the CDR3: TGTGCCAGCAGTGAAGGGGTGGGCACTGAAGCTTTCTTT. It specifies CASSEGVGTEAFF.

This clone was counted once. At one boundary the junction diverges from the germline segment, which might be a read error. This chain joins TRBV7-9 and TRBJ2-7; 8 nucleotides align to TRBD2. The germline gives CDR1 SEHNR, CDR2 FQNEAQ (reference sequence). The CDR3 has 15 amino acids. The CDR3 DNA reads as TGTGCCAGCAGCGTAGCTGCGACTAGCGCCTACGAGCAGTACTTC. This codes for CASSVAATSAYEQYF.

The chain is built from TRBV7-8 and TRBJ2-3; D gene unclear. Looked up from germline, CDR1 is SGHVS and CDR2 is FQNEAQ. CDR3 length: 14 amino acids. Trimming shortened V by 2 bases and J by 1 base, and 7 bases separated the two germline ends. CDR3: CASSLSQGTDTQYF. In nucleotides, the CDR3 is TGTGCCAGCAGCTTAAGTCAGGGCACAGATACGCAGTATTTT. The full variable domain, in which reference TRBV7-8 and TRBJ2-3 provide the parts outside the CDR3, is GAGVSQSPRYKVAKRGQDVALRCDPISGHVSLFWYQQALGQGPEFLTYFQNEAQLDKSGLPSDRFFAERPEGSVSTLKIQRTQQEDSAVYLCASSLSQGTDTQYFGPGTRLTVL.

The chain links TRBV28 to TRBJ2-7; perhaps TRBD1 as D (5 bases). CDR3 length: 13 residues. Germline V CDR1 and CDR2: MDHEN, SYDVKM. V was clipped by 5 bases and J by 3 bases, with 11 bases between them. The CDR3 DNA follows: TGTGCCAGCAGTATTAGGACATTCTACGAGCAGTACTTC. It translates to CASSIRTFYEQYF.

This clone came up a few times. CDR3 DNA sequence: TGTGCCAGCAGCCGACCCTCGGCGACTAGCGGCACCCCCTACGAGCAGTACTTC. This gives the protein CASSRPSATSGTPYEQYF. The rearrangement uses TRBV7-8 and TRBJ2-7; TRBD2 matches at 9 bases. This CDR3 region has 18 residues. The germline gives CDR1 SGHVS, CDR2 FQNEAQ. V was clipped by 5 bases and J by 2 bases; unmatched bases: 16. The full variable domain, with the rest looked up from reference TRBV7-8 and TRBJ2-7, is GAGVSQSPRYKVAKRGQDVALRCDPISGHVSLFWYQQALGQGPEFLTYFQNEAQLDKSGLPSDRFFAERPEGSVSTLKIQRTQQEDSAVYLCASSRPSATSGTPYEQYFGPGTRLTVT.

CDR3 loop: CASRGRDVRNEKLFF. DNA of the CDR3: TGTGCCAGCAGGGGAAGGGACGTCAGGAATGAAAAACTGTTTTTT. The rearrangement joins TRBV2 to TRBJ1-4; the D gene is possibly TRBD1 (5 bases). Trimming took off 6 bases at V and 5 bases at J, with 16 bases between the two ends. CDR3 length equals 15 residues. Germline loops: CDR1 SNHLY, CDR2 FYNNEI. The whole variable domain, filled in from reference TRBV2 and TRBJ1-4, reads EPEVTQTPSHQVTQMGQEVILRCVPISNHLYFYWYRQILGQKVEFLVSFYNNEISEKSEIFDDQFSVERPDGSNFTLKIRSTKLEDSAMYFCASRGRDVRNEKLFFGSGTQLSVL.

CDR3: CASRGQGAVSYEQYF. DNA of the CDR3: TGTGCCAGCAGAGGACAGGGGGCCGTGTCCTACGAGCAGTACTTC. The chain carries TRBV28 and TRBJ2-7; the match to TRBD1 covers 11 bases. The CDR3 runs to 15 residues. Germline V gives CDR1 MDHEN, CDR2 SYDVKM. V lost 6 bases, J lost 1 base, and 5 bases stayed unmatched.

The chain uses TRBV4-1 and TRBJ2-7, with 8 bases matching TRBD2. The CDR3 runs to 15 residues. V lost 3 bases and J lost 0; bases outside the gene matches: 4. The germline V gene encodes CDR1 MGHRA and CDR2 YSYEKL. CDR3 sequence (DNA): TGCGCCAGCAGCCACCTAGCGGGTTTCTCCTACGAGCAGTACTTC. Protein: CASSHLAGFSYEQYF.

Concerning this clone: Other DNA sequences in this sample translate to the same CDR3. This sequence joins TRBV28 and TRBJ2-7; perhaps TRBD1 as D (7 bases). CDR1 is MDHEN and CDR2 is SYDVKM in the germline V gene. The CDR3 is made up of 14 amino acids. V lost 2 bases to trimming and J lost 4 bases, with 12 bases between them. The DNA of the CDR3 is TGTGCCAGCAGTTTAGGCCAGGGGGGTTACGAGCAGTACTTC. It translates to CASSLGQGGYEQYF.

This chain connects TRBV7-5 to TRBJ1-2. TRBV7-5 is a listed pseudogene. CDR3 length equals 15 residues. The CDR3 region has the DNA TGTGTCAGAAGCTTAGAACGGCCTGCCGGGTACGGCTACACCTTC. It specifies CVRSLERPAGYGYTF.

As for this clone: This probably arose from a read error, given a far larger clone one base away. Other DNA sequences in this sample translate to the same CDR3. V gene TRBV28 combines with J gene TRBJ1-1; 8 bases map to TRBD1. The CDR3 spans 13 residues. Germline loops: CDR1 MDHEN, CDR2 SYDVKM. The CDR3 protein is CASRTGWITEAFF. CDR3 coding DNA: TGCGCCAGCAGGACAGGGTGGATCACTGAAGCTTTCTTT.

This CDR3 reads CASSLSSGGYQETQYF. CDR3 sequence (DNA): TGTGCCAGCAGTTTATCTAGCGGGGGGTACCAAGAGACCCAGTACTTC. The V and J genes are TRBV27 and TRBJ2-5; 10 bases fit TRBD2. J lost 0 bases, V lost 0 bases, and 1 base had no gene match. The CDR3 is 16 residues long. CDR1 is MNHEY, CDR2 SMNVEV, per germline (reference sequence).

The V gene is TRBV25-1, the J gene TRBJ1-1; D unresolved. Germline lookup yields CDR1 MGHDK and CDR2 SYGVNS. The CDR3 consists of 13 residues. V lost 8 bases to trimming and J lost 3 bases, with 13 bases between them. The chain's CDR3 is CASVFGEDTEAFF. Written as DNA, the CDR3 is TGTGCCAGCGTTTTTGGTGAGGACACTGAAGCTTTCTTT.

CDR3 loop: CASSLDEQPDLNTEAFF. The CDR3 DNA reads as TGTGCCAGCAGCTTGGATGAACAGCCGGACTTGAACACTGAAGCTTTCTTT. The V call is TRBV5-4, the J call TRBJ1-1, with D hard to call. The germline gives CDR1 SGHNT, CDR2 YYREEE (reference sequence). V was shortened by 0 bases and J by 0 bases, with 15 bases between the two germline ends. The CDR3 runs to 17 residues.

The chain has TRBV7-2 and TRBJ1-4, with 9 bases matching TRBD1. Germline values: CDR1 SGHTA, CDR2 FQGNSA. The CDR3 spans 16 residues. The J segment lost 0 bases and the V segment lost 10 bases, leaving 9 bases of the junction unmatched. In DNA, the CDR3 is TGTGCCACAAGACAGGGGGTCTCGGCAACTAATGAAAAACTGTTTTTT. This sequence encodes CATRQGVSATNEKLFF.

The CDR3 DNA is TGCGCCAGGAGTCCGTCGGGGGAAGCTTTCTTT. Amino acids: CARSPSGEAFF. The chain carries TRBV4-1 and TRBJ1-1; D is undetermined. Trimming removed 9 bases at V and 8 bases at J, with 13 bases between. This CDR3 has 11 residues. CDR1 is MGHRA, CDR2 YSYEKL, per germline.

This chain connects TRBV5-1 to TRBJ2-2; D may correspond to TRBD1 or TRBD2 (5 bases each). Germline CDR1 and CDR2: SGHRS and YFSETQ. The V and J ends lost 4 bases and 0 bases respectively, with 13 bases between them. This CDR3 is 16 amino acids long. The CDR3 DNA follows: TGCGCCAGCAGCCTGGGACCGATAACGAACACCGGGGAGCTGTTTTTT. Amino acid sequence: CASSLGPITNTGELFF.

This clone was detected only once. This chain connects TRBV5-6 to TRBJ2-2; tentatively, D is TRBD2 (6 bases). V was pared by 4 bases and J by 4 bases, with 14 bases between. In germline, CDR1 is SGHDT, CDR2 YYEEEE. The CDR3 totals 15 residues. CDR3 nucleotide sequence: TGTGCCAGCAGCCCGACGGGGAGGACCACCGGGGAGCTGTTTTTT. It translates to CASSPTGRTTGELFF.

The CDR3 region is CASRGQGATEAFF. CDR3 bases: TGTGCCAGCAGGGGACAGGGTGCCACTGAAGCTTTCTTT. V usage is TRBV6-1 and J usage is TRBJ1-1; 9 bases align to TRBD1. The V segment lost 6 bases and the J segment 4 bases; nucleotides outside the gene matches: 3. CDR3 size: 13 residues. Germline V gene sequence: CDR1 MNHNS, CDR2 SASEGT.